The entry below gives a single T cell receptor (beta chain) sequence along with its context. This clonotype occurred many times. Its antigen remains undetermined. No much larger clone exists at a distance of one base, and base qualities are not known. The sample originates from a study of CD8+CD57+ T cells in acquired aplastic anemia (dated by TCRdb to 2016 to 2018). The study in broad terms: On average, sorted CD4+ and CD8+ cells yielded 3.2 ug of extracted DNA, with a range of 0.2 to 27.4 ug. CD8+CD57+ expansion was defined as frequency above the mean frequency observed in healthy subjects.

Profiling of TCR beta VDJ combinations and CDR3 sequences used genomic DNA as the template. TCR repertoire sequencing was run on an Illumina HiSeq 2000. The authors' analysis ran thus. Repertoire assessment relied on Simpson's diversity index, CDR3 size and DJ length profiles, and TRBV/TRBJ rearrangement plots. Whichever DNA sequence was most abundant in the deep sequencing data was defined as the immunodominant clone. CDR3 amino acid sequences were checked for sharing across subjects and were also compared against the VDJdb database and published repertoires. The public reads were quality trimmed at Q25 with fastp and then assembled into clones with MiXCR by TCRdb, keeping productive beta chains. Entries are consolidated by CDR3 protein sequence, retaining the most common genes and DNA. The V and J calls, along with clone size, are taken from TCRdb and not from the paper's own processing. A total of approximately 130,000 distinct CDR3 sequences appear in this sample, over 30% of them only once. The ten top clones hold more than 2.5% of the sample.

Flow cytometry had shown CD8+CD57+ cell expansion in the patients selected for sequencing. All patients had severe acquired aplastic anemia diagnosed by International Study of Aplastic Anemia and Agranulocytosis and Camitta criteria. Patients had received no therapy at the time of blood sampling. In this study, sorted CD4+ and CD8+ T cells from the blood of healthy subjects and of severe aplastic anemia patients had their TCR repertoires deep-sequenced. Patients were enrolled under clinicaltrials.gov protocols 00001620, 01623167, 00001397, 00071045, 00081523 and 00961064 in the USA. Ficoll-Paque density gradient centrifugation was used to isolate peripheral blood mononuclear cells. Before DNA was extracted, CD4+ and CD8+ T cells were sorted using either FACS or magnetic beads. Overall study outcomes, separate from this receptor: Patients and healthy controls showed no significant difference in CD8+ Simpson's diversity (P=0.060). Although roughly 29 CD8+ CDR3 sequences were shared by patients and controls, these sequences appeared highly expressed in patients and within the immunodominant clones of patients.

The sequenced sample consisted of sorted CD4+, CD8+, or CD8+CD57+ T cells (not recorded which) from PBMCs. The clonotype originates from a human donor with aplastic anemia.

The DNA sequence follows: TGTGCCAGCAGTTTAGGTGGACAGGGGGGTTCTAGGAACACTGAAGCTTTCTTT. Its product reads: CASSLGGQGGSRNTEAFF. The V and J genes are TRBV27 and TRBJ1-1; TRBD1 matches 10 bases in the middle. The CDR3, from cysteine to phenylalanine, totals 18 residues. The retained sequence is limited to the CDR3, 54 bases, with the frame set at the first base. Trimmed from V: 2 bases; trimmed from J: 1 base; junction bases lacking a gene match: 10. The germline V gene (reference sequence) provides CDR1 MNHEY and CDR2 SMNVEV.